This T cell receptor (beta chain) was profiled in a study of shared clonotypes between healthy human individuals. Study in general: Per-donor plates numbered three CD4 naive, three CD4 memory, two CD8 naive and one CD8 memory. Findings and caveats of the study: Generation probability values for non-shared clonotypes were lower than those for clonotypes shared by all four donors. The expectation was that sequencing depth would affect clonotype sharing among donors.

The repertoire was sequenced with immunoSEQ multiplex PCR; TCRdb's copy has only in-frame clones and lacks some. Found here are approximately 710,000 clones, 90% of them singletons; the top ten hold around a third. The table lists this clone with a count of one. Its antigen is currently unknown. The receptor comes from a man between 18 and 35 years old in good health. Some clones in this sample may be carry-over from other donors' samples. The sequenced sample was memory CD8+ T cells from PBMCs. The subset: CD45RO+ cells pooled with CCR7-negative TemRA cells.

CDR3 nucleotides: TGTGCCAGCAGCTCCATGAGTGGCTACACCTTC. Residues: CASSSMSGYTF. The rearrangement uses TRBV7-9 and TRBJ1-2; unclear D gene. The length of the CDR3 is 11 residues. V dropped 4 bases and J dropped 7 bases, with 7 bases sitting between them. Germline CDR1 and CDR2: SEHNR and FQNEAQ (reference sequence).